The 4 T cell receptor beta chains reported below all come from one sample, sequenced in a study of cytomegalovirus exposure and HLA in healthy donors. PCR used 60 Vbeta primers and 13 Jbeta primers. TCRdb's copy holds only in-frame clones and misses some; the assay was immunoSEQ multiplex PCR. In the table there are 100,000 to 150,000 clones, roughly a sixth of which are singletons. Material: PBMCs. The source of these receptors is a female donor in good health and CMV-seropositive.

This sequence joins TRBV29-1 and TRBJ2-7; the D gene is possibly TRBD2 (6 bases). CDR1 and CDR2 (germline): SQVTM, ANQGSEA. The V gene lost 7 bases and the J gene lost 4 bases, with 17 bases spanning the gap. The CDR3 spans 13 residues. CDR3 residues: CSADGGSEYEQYF. The CDR3 region has the DNA TGCAGCGCCGATGGGGGGTCTGAATACGAGCAGTACTTC.

This clone came up a few times. This chain links TRBV6-6 with TRBJ1-1, with 9 bases that match TRBD1. The CDR3 has 14 residues. CDR1 is MNHNY, CDR2 SVGAGI, per germline (reference sequence). The V segment lost 7 bases and the J segment 1 base; nucleotides outside the gene matches: 4. This CDR3 is CASTRDRANTEAFF. The CDR3 coding sequence is TGTGCCAGCACCAGGGACAGGGCGAACACTGAAGCTTTCTTT.

This clone was seen a handful of times. This chain connects TRBV27 to TRBJ2-2, with D possibly being TRBD2 (6 bases). Germline-derived CDR1 and CDR2 are MNHEY and SMNVEV (reference sequence). The V and J ends lost 0 bases and 6 bases respectively, with 14 bases between them. The CDR3 contains 16 residues. CDR3 loop: CASSLSGYGSPGELFF. For the CDR3, the DNA is TGTGCCAGCAGTTTATCTGGGTACGGGAGCCCCGGGGAGCTGTTTTTT.

This chain links TRBV5-1 with TRBJ1-2; 7 bases line up with TRBD1. This CDR3 region has 14 residues. The germline V gene encodes CDR1 SGHRS and CDR2 YFSETQ. The V segment lost 1 base and the J segment 4 bases; nucleotides outside the gene matches: 4. In DNA form, the CDR3 reads TGCGCCAGCAGCTTGCCCGGGACAGCCTATGGCTACACCTTC. Its protein is CASSLPGTAYGYTF.